These T cell receptor beta chains were read from a single sample in a study of blood T cells in healthy people across ages. TCRdb passed the 5' RACE reads through MiXCR, listing each CDR3 protein once. This sample carries some 1.4 million distinct CDR3 sequences, 42% of them seen once, and the ten largest clones take roughly 7.7%. Material for sequencing was blood. The source of these receptors is a woman aged 18-29 years in good health. Each CDR3 is given with its conserved first and last residue. Fields, in order: D gene, J gene, V gene, clone size, CDR3 length, CDR3 protein, CDR3 DNA. D genes are given only for firm matches. Only some rows state a clone size, as once, few, many or a class for expanded clones.

D gene: .
J gene: TRBJ2-1
V gene: TRBV6-2/TRBV6-3
clone size: .
CDR3 length: 14
CDR3 protein: CASSYPRTNNKQFF
CDR3 DNA: TGTGCCAGCAGTTACCCGAGGACCAATAACAAGCAGTTCTTC

D gene: .
J gene: TRBJ2-7
V gene: TRBV2
clone size: many
CDR3 length: 12
CDR3 protein: CASSESFYEQYF
CDR3 DNA: TGTGCCAGCAGTGAAAGTTTCTACGAGCAGTACTTC

D gene: .
J gene: TRBJ2-1
V gene: TRBV12-3/TRBV12-4
clone size: .
CDR3 length: 18
CDR3 protein: CASSFDWAVTHPYNEQFF
CDR3 DNA: TGTGCCAGCAGTTTTGACTGGGCCGTGACGCATCCCTACAATGAGCAGTTCTTC

D gene: .
J gene: TRBJ1-1
V gene: TRBV5-1
clone size: .
CDR3 length: 13
CDR3 protein: CASSRLGVTEAFF
CDR3 DNA: TGCGCCAGCAGCCGCCTGGGTGTCACTGAAGCTTTCTTT

D gene: .
J gene: TRBJ2-2
V gene: TRBV6-6
clone size: few
CDR3 length: 15
CDR3 protein: CASSYSQTNTGELFF
CDR3 DNA: TGTGCCAGCAGTTATTCACAGACGAACACCGGGGAGCTGTTTTTT

D gene: .
J gene: TRBJ1-2
V gene: TRBV7-9
clone size: .
CDR3 length: 12
CDR3 protein: CASSFGGNGYTF
CDR3 DNA: TGTGCCAGCAGCTTTGGGGGGAATGGCTACACCTTC

D gene: .
J gene: TRBJ2-4
V gene: TRBV3-1
clone size: .
CDR3 length: 12
CDR3 protein: CASSQGVWEQYF
CDR3 DNA: TGTGCCAGCAGCCAGGGGGTTTGGGAGCAGTACTTC

D gene: TRBD1
J gene: TRBJ1-2
V gene: TRBV27
clone size: few
CDR3 length: 15
CDR3 protein: CASSFPRDRLEGYTF
CDR3 DNA: TGTGCCAGCAGTTTCCCCCGGGACAGGTTAGAAGGCTACACCTTC

D gene: .
J gene: TRBJ2-1
V gene: TRBV7-2
clone size: many
CDR3 length: 14
CDR3 protein: CASSLVAVYNEQFF
CDR3 DNA: TGTGCCAGCAGCTTAGTAGCGGTCTACAATGAGCAGTTCTTC

D gene: .
J gene: TRBJ2-5
V gene: TRBV10-3
clone size: .
CDR3 length: 15
CDR3 protein: CAISLRGEGNNEQYF
CDR3 DNA: TGTGCCATCAGCCTAAGGGGGGAGGGGAACAATGAGCAGTACTTC

D gene: TRBD1
J gene: TRBJ2-7
V gene: TRBV5-1
clone size: few
CDR3 length: 16
CDR3 protein: CASSLASGQQSNEQYF
CDR3 DNA: TGCGCCAGCAGCTTGGCTTCGGGACAGCAAAGTAACGAGCAGTACTTC

D gene: .
J gene: TRBJ2-3
V gene: TRBV19
clone size: .
CDR3 length: 16
CDR3 protein: CASSMGGGRRTDTQYF
CDR3 DNA: TGTGCCAGTAGTATGGGTGGGGGGAGACGAACAGATACGCAGTATTTT

D gene: .
J gene: TRBJ1-2
V gene: TRBV18
clone size: few
CDR3 length: 16
CDR3 protein: CASSPQGLIANYGYTF
CDR3 DNA: TGTGCCAGCTCACCACAGGGGCTCATCGCTAACTATGGCTACACCTTC

D gene: TRBD1
J gene: TRBJ1-6
V gene: TRBV10-3
clone size: .
CDR3 length: 14
CDR3 protein: CAISEQGVDAPLHF
CDR3 DNA: TGTGCCATCAGTGAGCAGGGGGTTGATGCACCCCTCCACTTT

D gene: .
J gene: TRBJ2-5
V gene: TRBV12-3/TRBV12-4
clone size: many
CDR3 length: 15
CDR3 protein: CASSFDQGGLETQYF
CDR3 DNA: TGTGCCAGCAGTTTCGACCAGGGCGGGTTAGAGACCCAGTACTTC

D gene: .
J gene: TRBJ2-7
V gene: TRBV29-1
clone size: many
CDR3 length: 12
CDR3 protein: CSVVGSSYEQYF
CDR3 DNA: TGCAGCGTTGTCGGCAGTTCCTACGAGCAGTACTTC

D gene: .
J gene: TRBJ2-1
V gene: TRBV6-5
clone size: .
CDR3 length: 15
CDR3 protein: CASSYSPGTYNEQFF
CDR3 DNA: TGTGCCAGCAGTTACTCGCCGGGGACCTACAATGAGCAGTTCTTC

D gene: .
J gene: TRBJ2-3
V gene: TRBV6-1
clone size: .
CDR3 length: 14
CDR3 protein: CASTVDRSTDTQYF
CDR3 DNA: TGTGCCAGCACCGTAGACAGGTCCACAGATACGCAGTATTTT

D gene: .
J gene: TRBJ2-2
V gene: TRBV20-1
clone size: few
CDR3 length: 13
CDR3 protein: CSARDANTGELFF
CDR3 DNA: TGCAGTGCTAGAGACGCGAACACCGGGGAGCTGTTTTTT

D gene: .
J gene: TRBJ2-3
V gene: TRBV3-1
clone size: .
CDR3 length: 15
CDR3 protein: CASSQWGGSTDTQYF
CDR3 DNA: TGTGCCAGCAGCCAATGGGGCGGGAGCACAGATACGCAGTATTTT

D gene: .
J gene: TRBJ1-1
V gene: TRBV25-1
clone size: few
CDR3 length: 14
CDR3 protein: CASSDPRQNTEAFF
CDR3 DNA: TGTGCCAGCAGTGACCCCCGACAGAACACTGAAGCTTTCTTT

D gene: TRBD2
J gene: TRBJ2-1
V gene: TRBV27
clone size: few
CDR3 length: 18
CDR3 protein: CASSLLTSGGALSNEQFF
CDR3 DNA: TGTGCCAGCAGTTTGTTGACTAGCGGGGGGGCTCTGTCAAATGAGCAGTTCTTC

D gene: .
J gene: TRBJ2-5
V gene: TRBV6-5
clone size: .
CDR3 length: 15
CDR3 protein: CASSYAGRGAKTQYF
CDR3 DNA: TGTGCCAGCAGTTACGCGGGGAGAGGTGCGAAGACCCAGTACTTC

D gene: TRBD1
J gene: TRBJ2-7
V gene: TRBV7-6
clone size: .
CDR3 length: 16
CDR3 protein: CASSLWTGGDYNEQYF
CDR3 DNA: TGTGCCAGCAGCCTCTGGACAGGGGGCGACTACAATGAGCAGTACTTC

D gene: TRBD1
J gene: TRBJ1-1
V gene: TRBV3-1
clone size: .
CDR3 length: 15
CDR3 protein: CASSQGTGGTTEAFF
CDR3 DNA: TGTGCCAGCAGCCAAGGGACAGGGGGCACCACTGAAGCTTTCTTT

D gene: .
J gene: TRBJ1-1
V gene: TRBV27
clone size: .
CDR3 length: 10
CDR3 protein: CACGNAEAFF
CDR3 DNA: TGTGCCTGCGGGAACGCTGAAGCTTTCTTT

D gene: .
J gene: TRBJ2-2
V gene: TRBV3-1
clone size: .
CDR3 length: 14
CDR3 protein: CASSQDPTIGELFF
CDR3 DNA: TGTGCCAGCAGCCAAGACCCGACTATCGGGGAGCTGTTTTTT

D gene: .
J gene: TRBJ2-1
V gene: TRBV4-1
clone size: .
CDR3 length: 13
CDR3 protein: CASSLGRLETQFF
CDR3 DNA: TGCGCCAGCAGCTTGGGACGGCTAGAGACCCAGTTCTTC

D gene: TRBD2
J gene: TRBJ2-3
V gene: TRBV11-2
clone size: once
CDR3 length: 15
CDR3 protein: CASSLKAGVTDTQYF
CDR3 DNA: TGTGCCAGCAGCTTGAAAGCGGGAGTCACAGATACGCAGTATTTT

D gene: TRBD1
J gene: TRBJ2-5
V gene: TRBV5-1
clone size: few
CDR3 length: 17
CDR3 protein: CATSPIPLQGPQETQYF
CDR3 DNA: TGCGCCACCTCACCAATTCCATTACAGGGGCCCCAAGAGACCCAGTACTTC

D gene: .
J gene: TRBJ2-7
V gene: TRBV6-5
clone size: few
CDR3 length: 17
CDR3 protein: CASSYSWRVSSYNEQYF
CDR3 DNA: TGTGCCAGCAGTTACTCGTGGCGGGTTAGCTCCTACAATGAGCAGTACTTC

D gene: .
J gene: TRBJ2-7
V gene: TRBV6-5
clone size: .
CDR3 length: 13
CDR3 protein: CASRGAGVVEQYF
CDR3 DNA: TGTGCCAGCCGGGGGGCAGGGGTGGTCGAGCAGTACTTC

D gene: .
J gene: TRBJ2-7
V gene: TRBV6-1
clone size: few
CDR3 length: 16
CDR3 protein: CASSEALGGLSYEQYF
CDR3 DNA: TGTGCCAGCAGTGAGGCCCTTGGGGGGCTATCCTACGAGCAGTACTTC